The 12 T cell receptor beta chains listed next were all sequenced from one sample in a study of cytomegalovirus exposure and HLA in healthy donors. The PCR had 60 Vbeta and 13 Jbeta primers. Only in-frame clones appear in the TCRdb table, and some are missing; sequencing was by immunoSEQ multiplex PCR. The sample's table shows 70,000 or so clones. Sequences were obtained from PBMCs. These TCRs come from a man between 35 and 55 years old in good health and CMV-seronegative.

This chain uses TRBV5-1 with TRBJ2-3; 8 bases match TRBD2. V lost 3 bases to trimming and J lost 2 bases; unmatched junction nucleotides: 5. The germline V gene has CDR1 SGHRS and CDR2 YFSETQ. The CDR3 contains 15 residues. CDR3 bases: TGCGCCAGCAGCTGGAGCGGGGGATACACAGATACGCAGTATTTT. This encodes CASSWSGGYTDTQYF. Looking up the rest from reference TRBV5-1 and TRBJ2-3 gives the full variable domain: KAGVTQTPRYLIKTRGQQVTLSCSPISGHRSVSWYQQTPGQGLQFLFEYFSETQRNKGNFPGRFSGRQFSNSRSEMNVSTLELGDSALYLCASSWSGGYTDTQYFGPGTRLTVL.

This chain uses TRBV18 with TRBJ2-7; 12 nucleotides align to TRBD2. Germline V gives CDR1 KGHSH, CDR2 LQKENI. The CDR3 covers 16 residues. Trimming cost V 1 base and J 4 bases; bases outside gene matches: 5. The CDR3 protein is CASSPRPSGGGYEQYF. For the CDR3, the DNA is TGTGCCAGCTCACCACGACCTAGCGGGGGGGGTTACGAGCAGTACTTC.

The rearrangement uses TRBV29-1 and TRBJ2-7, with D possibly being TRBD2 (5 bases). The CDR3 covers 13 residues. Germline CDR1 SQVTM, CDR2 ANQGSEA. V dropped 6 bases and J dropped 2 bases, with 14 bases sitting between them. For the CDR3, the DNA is TGCAGCGTACTAATAGTGGGAGCCTACGAGCAGTACTTC. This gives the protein CSVLIVGAYEQYF.

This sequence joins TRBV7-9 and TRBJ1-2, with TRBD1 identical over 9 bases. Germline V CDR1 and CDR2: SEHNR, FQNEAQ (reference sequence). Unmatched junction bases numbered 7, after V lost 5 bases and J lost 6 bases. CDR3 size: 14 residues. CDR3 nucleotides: TGTGCCAGCAGCACCGAGGGACAGGGCAATGGCTACACCTTC. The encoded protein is CASSTEGQGNGYTF. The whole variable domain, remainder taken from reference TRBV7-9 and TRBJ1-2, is DTGVSQNPRHKITKRGQNVTFRCDPISEHNRLYWYRQTLGQGPEFLTYFQNEAQLEKSRLLSDRFSAERPKGSFSTLEIQRTEQGDSAMYLCASSTEGQGNGYTFGSGTRLTVV.

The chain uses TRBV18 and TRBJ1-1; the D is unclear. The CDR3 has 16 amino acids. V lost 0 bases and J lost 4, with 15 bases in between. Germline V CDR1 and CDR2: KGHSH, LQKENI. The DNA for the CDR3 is TGTGCCAGCTCACCACCACACCGGCCCCCGGGCACTGAAGCTTTCTTT. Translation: CASSPPHRPPGTEAFF. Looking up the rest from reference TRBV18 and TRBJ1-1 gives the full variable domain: NAGVMQNPRHLVRRRGQEARLRCSPMKGHSHVYWYRQLPEEGLKFMVYLQKENIIDESGMPKERFSAEFPKEGPSILRIQQVVRGDSAAYFCASSPPHRPPGTEAFFGQGTRLTVV.

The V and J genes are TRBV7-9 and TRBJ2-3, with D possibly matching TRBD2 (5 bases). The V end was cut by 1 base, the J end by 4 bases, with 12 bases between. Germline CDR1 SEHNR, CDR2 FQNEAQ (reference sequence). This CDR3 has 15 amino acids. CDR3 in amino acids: CASSLGGRSPDTQYF. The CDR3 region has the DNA TGTGCCAGCAGCTTAGGAGGGCGGTCTCCAGATACGCAGTATTTT.

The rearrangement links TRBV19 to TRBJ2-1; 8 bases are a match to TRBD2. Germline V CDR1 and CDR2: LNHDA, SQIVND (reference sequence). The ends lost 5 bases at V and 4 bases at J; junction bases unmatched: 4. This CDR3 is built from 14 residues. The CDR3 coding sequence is TGTGCCAGTAGTCGGAGCGGGAGTTACAATGAGCAGTTCTTC. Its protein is CASSRSGSYNEQFF.

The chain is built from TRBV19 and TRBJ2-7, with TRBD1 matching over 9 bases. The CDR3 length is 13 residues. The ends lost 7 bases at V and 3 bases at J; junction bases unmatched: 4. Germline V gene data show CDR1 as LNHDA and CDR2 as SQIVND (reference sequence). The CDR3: CASMGQGGYEQYF. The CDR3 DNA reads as TGTGCCAGTATGGGACAGGGAGGCTACGAGCAGTACTTC.

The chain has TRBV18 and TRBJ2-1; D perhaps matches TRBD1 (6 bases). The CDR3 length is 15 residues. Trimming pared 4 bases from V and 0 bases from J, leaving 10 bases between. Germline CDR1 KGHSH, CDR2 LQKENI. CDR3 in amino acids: CASSLQGYSYNEQFF. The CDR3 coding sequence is TGTGCCAGCTCACTACAGGGTTACTCCTACAATGAGCAGTTCTTC. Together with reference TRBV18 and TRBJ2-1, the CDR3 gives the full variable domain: NAGVMQNPRHLVRRRGQEARLRCSPMKGHSHVYWYRQLPEEGLKFMVYLQKENIIDESGMPKERFSAEFPKEGPSILRIQQVVRGDSAAYFCASSLQGYSYNEQFFGPGTRLTVL.

CDR3 sequence reads: CASSMRQPGNQPQHF. The DNA of the CDR3 is TGTGCCAGTAGTATGAGGCAACCGGGCAATCAGCCCCAGCATTTT. This chain connects TRBV19 to TRBJ1-5; no firm D call. The CDR3 is made up of 15 amino acids. From germline, CDR1 is LNHDA and CDR2 SQIVND (reference sequence). V was pared by 3 bases and J by 2 bases, with 11 bases between.

The CDR3 is CASSPGTSRAGELFF. Written as DNA, the CDR3 is TGTGCCAGTAGTCCTGGGACATCACGGGCCGGGGAGCTGTTTTTT. The chain has TRBV19 and TRBJ2-2, with a weak D call TRBD1 (6 bases). There are 15 residues in the CDR3. V dropped 5 bases and J dropped 6 bases, with 16 bases sitting between them. The germline gives CDR1 LNHDA, CDR2 SQIVND (reference sequence).

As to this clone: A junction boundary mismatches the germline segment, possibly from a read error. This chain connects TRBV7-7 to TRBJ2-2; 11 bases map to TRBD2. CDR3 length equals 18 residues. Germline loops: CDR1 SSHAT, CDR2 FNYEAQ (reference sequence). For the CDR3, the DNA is TGTGCTAGCAGCTTACGGGCGGGCACTAGCGGGAGCATCGGGGAGCTGTTTTTT. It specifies CASSLRAGTSGSIGELFF.